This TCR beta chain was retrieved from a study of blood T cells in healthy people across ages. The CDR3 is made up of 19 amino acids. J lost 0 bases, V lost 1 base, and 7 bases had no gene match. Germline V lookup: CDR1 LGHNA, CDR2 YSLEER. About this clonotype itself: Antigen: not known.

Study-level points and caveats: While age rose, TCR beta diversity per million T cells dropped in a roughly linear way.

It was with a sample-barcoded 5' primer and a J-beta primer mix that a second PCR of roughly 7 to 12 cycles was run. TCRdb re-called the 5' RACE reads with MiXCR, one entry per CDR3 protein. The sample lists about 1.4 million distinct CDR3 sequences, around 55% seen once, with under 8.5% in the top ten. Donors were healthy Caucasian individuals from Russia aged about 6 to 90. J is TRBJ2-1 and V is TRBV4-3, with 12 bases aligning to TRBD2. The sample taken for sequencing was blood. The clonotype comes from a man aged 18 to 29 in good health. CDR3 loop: CASSQATGTSGPSYNEQFF. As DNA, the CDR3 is TGCGCCAGCAGCCAAGCCACCGGGACTAGCGGGCCCTCCTACAATGAGCAGTTCTTC.